These T cell receptor beta chains were read from a single sample in a study of cytomegalovirus exposure and HLA in healthy donors. Profiling relied on immunoSEQ multiplex PCR, and the TCRdb table lists in-frame clones only, not all of them. This table has fewer than 200,000 clones, approximately 70% appearing once. Sequencing input: PBMCs. Every receptor here comes from a woman aged 30 to 39 in good health and CMV-seronegative. Each CDR3 is given with its conserved first and last residue. A D gene is named only where the DNA matches it firmly. Clone size is not always given. Where it is, it says once, few, many or a class for expanded clones.

D	size	V	J	DNA	CDR3
.	.	TRBV7-9	TRBJ2-3	TGTGCCAGCACCCTCCGGGGGACGAACACAGATACGCAGTATTTT	CASTLRGTNTDTQYF
TRBD1	.	TRBV10-2	TRBJ2-3	TGCGCCAGCAGTGAAGGGGGACAGGGGGTCACAGATACGCAGTATTTT	CASSEGGQGVTDTQYF
TRBD1	.	TRBV6-1	TRBJ1-5	TGTGCCAGCAGACAGGGGGCTCGTCAGCCCCAGCATTTT	CASRQGARQPQHF
TRBD1	.	TRBV19	TRBJ2-7	TGTGCCAGTAGTTCCGTACGACAGGGGACTTCCTACGAGCAGTACTTC	CASSSVRQGTSYEQYF
.	.	TRBV5-1	TRBJ2-5	TGCGCCAGCAGCTTGGATTTGCTAGTGGGGACCCAGTACTTC	CASSLDLLVGTQYF
TRBD2	.	TRBV5-5	TRBJ2-1	TGTGCCAGCAGCTTGGTTTGGGTCCCCGGGAGGGGTCGTGAGCAGTTCTTC	CASSLVWVPGRGREQFF
.	.	TRBV7-3	TRBJ2-3	TGTGCCAGCAGCTTAACGGGAGGAGTTGACACAGATACGCAGTATTTT	CASSLTGGVDTDTQYF
.	.	TRBV9	TRBJ1-4	TGTGCCAGCAGCGTAGATCGCGGGAACAGAGCTCATGAAAAACTGTTTTTT	CASSVDRGNRAHEKLFF
TRBD1	.	TRBV9	TRBJ2-2	TGTGCCAGCAGCCCCCGGACAGGGGGGGGCACCGGGGAGCTGTTTTTT	CASSPRTGGGTGELFF
TRBD1	.	TRBV5-1	TRBJ1-2	TGCGCCAGCAGCCCAGGAACCGGGACAGGGACCTATGGCTACACCTTC	CASSPGTGTGTYGYTF
TRBD1	.	TRBV7-2	TRBJ2-5	TGTGCCAGCAGCCCAGATCCGGGACAGGAGGAGACCCAGTACTTC	CASSPDPGQEETQYF
TRBD2	.	TRBV13	TRBJ2-3	TGTGCCAGCAGTACGATTGATTTAGCGGGGGCGCAGTATTTT	CASSTIDLAGAQYF
.	.	TRBV5-1	TRBJ1-4	TGCGCCAGCAGCTTTAGGGGGAATGAAAAACTGTTTTTT	CASSFRGNEKLFF
TRBD1	.	TRBV7-9	TRBJ2-5	TGTGCCAGCAGCTTAGGGGACAGGGGCCTCCAAGAGACCCAGTACTTC	CASSLGDRGLQETQYF
TRBD1	.	TRBV9	TRBJ1-3	TGTGCCAGCAGCATAAGTTCACAGGGGAGCTCTGGAAACACCATATATTTT	CASSISSQGSSGNTIYF
.	.	TRBV6-1	TRBJ1-4	TGTGCCAGCAATGATCATCGAGGGACTCTCAACGAAAAACTGTTTTTT	CASNDHRGTLNEKLFF
TRBD2	few	TRBV23-1	TRBJ2-1	TGCGCCAGCAGATTCACTAGCGCCAACTACAATGAGCAGTTCTTC	CASRFTSANYNEQFF
.	.	TRBV5-4	TRBJ2-3	TGTGCCAGCCGCTGGGGAGCGAAGACAGATACGCAGTATTTT	CASRWGAKTDTQYF
TRBD1	few	TRBV7-6	TRBJ2-7	TGTGCCAGCAGCTTACTGACAGGGGGCGAGCAGTACTTC	CASSLLTGGEQYF
TRBD2	few	TRBV4-1	TRBJ2-1	TGCGCCAGCAGCCGGGTGTCTAGCGGGGTCGATGAGCAGTTCTTC	CASSRVSSGVDEQFF
.	.	TRBV27	TRBJ1-6	TGTGCCAGCAGCGGAGGTCTCCGCAACGCACCCCTCCACTTT	CASSGGLRNAPLHF
.	.	TRBV9	TRBJ2-1	TGTGCCAGCAGCGTAGCTAGCACCAATGAGCAGTTCTTC	CASSVASTNEQFF
TRBD2	.	TRBV5-4	TRBJ2-1	TGTGCCAGCAGCTCGGGAGGGTCCAATGAGCAGTTCTTC	CASSSGGSNEQFF
.	.	TRBV6-6	TRBJ1-1	TGTGCCAGCAGTCCTATAAATCGGAACACTGAAGCTTTCTTT	CASSPINRNTEAFF
.	.	TRBV7-8	TRBJ1-5	TGTGCCAGCAGCCCAACAGACAGTAGCAATCAGCCCCAGCATTTT	CASSPTDSSNQPQHF
.	.	TRBV29-1	TRBJ2-7	TGCAGCGTTGAAGGGCGCGGAAGCTCCTACGAGCAGTACTTC	CSVEGRGSSYEQYF
TRBD1	.	TRBV7-2	TRBJ1-5	TGTGCCAGCAGCCAGGACAGGAGCAATCAGCCCCAGCATTTT	CASSQDRSNQPQHF
.	few	TRBV9	TRBJ2-7	TGTGCCAGCAGCTCTCTAGGCTACGAGCAGTACTTC	CASSSLGYEQYF